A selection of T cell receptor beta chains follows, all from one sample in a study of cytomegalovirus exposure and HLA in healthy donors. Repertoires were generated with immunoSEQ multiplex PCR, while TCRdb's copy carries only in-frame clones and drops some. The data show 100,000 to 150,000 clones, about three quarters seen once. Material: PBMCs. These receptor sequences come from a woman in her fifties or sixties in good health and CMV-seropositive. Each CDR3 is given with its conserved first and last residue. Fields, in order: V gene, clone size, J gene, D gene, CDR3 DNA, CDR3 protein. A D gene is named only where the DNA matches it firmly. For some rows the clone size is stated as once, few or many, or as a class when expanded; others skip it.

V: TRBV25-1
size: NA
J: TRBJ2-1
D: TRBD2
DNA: TGTGCCAGCAGTGAATACCCGGGACTAGCGGGAGGGTACAATGAGCAGTTCTTC
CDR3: CASSEYPGLAGGYNEQFF

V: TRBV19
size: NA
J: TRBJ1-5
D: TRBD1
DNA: TGTGCCAGCTCCGGGACAGGGCCTCAGCCCCAGCATTTT
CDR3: CASSGTGPQPQHF

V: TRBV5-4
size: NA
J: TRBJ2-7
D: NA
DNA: TGTGCCAGCAGCTTGGGGCAGAAAAACTACGAGCAGTACTTC
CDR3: CASSLGQKNYEQYF

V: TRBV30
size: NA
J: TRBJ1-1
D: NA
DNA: TGTGCCTGGAGGGAACTGCGGCTAATAGAAGCTTTCTTT
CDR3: CAWRELRLIEAFF

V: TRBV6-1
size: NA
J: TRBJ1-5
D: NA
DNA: TGTGCCAGCACCGAATGGGGGCGGACGGGTCAGCCCCAGCATTTT
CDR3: CASTEWGRTGQPQHF

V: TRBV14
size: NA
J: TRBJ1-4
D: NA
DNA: TGTGCCAGCAGCCCCATAGGGGCAGTAAATGAAAAACTGTTTTTT
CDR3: CASSPIGAVNEKLFF

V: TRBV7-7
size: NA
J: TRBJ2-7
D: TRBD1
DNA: TGTGCTAGCAGCCTTGGGACAGGTCGCTACGAGCAGTACTTC
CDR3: CASSLGTGRYEQYF

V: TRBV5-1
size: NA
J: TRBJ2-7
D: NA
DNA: TGCGCCAGCAGCTTACTCGGGATGATAAACGAGCAGTACTTC
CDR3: CASSLLGMINEQYF

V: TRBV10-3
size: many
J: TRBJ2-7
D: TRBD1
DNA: TGTGCCATCAGTGAGTCAGAGGACAGGAGGCAGTACTTC
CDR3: CAISESEDRRQYF

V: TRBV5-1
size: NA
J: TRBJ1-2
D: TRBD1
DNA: TGCGCCAGCAGCTTGGAGGGGGCCTATGGCTACACCTTC
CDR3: CASSLEGAYGYTF

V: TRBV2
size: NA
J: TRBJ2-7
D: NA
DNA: TGTGCCAGCAGCACCCCCGTTCCTACGCGGATGACCGACGAGCAGTACTTC
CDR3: CASSTPVPTRMTDEQYF

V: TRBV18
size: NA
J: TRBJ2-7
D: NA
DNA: TGTGCCAGCTCACCGGACAGCACCTACGAGCAGTACTTC
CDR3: CASSPDSTYEQYF

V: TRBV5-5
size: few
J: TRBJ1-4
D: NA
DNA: TGTGCCAGCAGCGCCGGACAGCTTTTAAATAATGAAAAACTGTTTTTT
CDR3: CASSAGQLLNNEKLFF

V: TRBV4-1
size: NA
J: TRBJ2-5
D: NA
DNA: TGCGCCAGCAGCCAAGTGGGTGGAGGCACACTTGAGACCCAGTACTTC
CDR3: CASSQVGGGTLETQYF

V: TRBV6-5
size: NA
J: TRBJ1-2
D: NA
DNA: TGTGCCAGCAGTTCCTCATCGCAACGGGGGGGGGATGGCTACACCTTC
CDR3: CASSSSSQRGGDGYTF

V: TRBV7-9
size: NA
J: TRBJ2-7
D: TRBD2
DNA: TGTGCCAGCAGCCCTGGGACTAAGATAACCTACGAGCAGTACTTC
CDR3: CASSPGTKITYEQYF

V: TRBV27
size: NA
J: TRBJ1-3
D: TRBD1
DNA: TGTGCCAGCAGTCCCGGGACAGGGGTAGACACCATATATTTT
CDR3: CASSPGTGVDTIYF

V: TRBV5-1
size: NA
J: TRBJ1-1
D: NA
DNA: TGCGCCAGCAGCTTGGGGCAGGGACTCGCCATGAACACTGAAGCTTTCTTT
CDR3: CASSLGQGLAMNTEAFF

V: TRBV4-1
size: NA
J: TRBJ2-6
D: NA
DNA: TGCGCCAGCAGCCAACGCTGGACAGAGGGTTCTGGGGCCAACGTCCTGACTTTC
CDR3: CASSQRWTEGSGANVLTF

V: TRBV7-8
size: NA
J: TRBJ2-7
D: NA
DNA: TGTGCCAGCAGCTTATCCGAGGGGGTCTCCTACGAGCAGTACTTC
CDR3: CASSLSEGVSYEQYF

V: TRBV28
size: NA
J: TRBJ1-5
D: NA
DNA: TGTGCCAGCAGCCCCAATGCAGGGAGCAATCAGCCCCAGCATTTT
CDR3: CASSPNAGSNQPQHF

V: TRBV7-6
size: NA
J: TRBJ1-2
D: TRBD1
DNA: TGTGCCAGCAGCCCGGGACAGGCGACGGGGGGCTACACCTTC
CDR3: CASSPGQATGGYTF

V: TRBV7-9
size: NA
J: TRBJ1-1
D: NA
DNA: TGTGCCAGCGGAAATAGCCCGAACACTGAAGCTTTCTTT
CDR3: CASGNSPNTEAFF

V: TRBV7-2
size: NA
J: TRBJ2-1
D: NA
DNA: TGTGCCAGCAGACAGACTAGGAATAGTAATGAGCAGTTCTTC
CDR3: CASRQTRNSNEQFF

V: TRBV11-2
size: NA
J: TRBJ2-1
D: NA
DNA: TGTGCCAGCAGCTTAGGTGCAGGGGGGTACAATGAGCAGTTCTTC
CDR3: CASSLGAGGYNEQFF

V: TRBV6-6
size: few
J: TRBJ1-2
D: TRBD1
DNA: TGTGCCAGCAGTTACTCGAGACAGGGGAACTATGGCTACACCTTC
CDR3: CASSYSRQGNYGYTF

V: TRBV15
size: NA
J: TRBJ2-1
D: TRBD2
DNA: TGTGCCACCAAAAAGTCGGCACTAGCGGGAGACATTCGCTACAATGAGCAGTTCTTC
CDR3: CATKKSALAGDIRYNEQFF

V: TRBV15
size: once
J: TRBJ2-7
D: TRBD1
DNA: TGTGCCACCAGCAGCACCCTACAGGGGTCCCAGTACTTC
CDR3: CATSSTLQGSQYF

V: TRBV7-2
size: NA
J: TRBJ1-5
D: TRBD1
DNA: TGTGCCAGCAGCCAATCCAGGACAGGGGGCAATCAGCCCCAGCATTTT
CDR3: CASSQSRTGGNQPQHF

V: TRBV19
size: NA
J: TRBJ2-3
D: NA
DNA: TGTGCCAGTAGTACAGGGGCAGATACGCAGTATTTT
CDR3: CASSTGADTQYF

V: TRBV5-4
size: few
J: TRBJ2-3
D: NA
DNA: TGTGCCAGCGGAGATACAGGGCGGGGGAGCACAGATACGCAGTATTTT
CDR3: CASGDTGRGSTDTQYF

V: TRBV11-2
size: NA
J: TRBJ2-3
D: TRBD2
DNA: TGTGCCAGCAGCTCGGGACTAGCGGGGGGGCGGCGCACAGATACGCAGTATTTT
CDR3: CASSSGLAGGRRTDTQYF

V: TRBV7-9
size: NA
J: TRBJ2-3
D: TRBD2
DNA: TGTGCCAGCAGCTTACGACTAGCGGGAAACTATAGCACAGATACGCAGTATTTT
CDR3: CASSLRLAGNYSTDTQYF

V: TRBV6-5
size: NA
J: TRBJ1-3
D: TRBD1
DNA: TGTGCCAGCAGCGGGGGACAGGGAGGCCGAAACACCATATATTTT
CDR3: CASSGGQGGRNTIYF

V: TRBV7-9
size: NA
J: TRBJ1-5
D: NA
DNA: TGTGCCAGCAGCTTATGGCAGGGCCGTAATAATCAGCCCCAGCATTTT
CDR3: CASSLWQGRNNQPQHF

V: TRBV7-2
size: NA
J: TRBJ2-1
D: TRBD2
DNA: TGTGCCAGCAGCCGGGGGACTAGCGGACGAAACAATGAGCAGTTCTTC
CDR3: CASSRGTSGRNNEQFF

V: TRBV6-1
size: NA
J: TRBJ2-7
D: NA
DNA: TGTGCCAGCACCGAGGGGGGGGGCTGGCACGAGCAGTACTTC
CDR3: CASTEGGGWHEQYF

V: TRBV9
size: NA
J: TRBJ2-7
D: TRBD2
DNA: TGTGCCAGCAGCGTAGGGGATAGCGGGAGGGCCTACGAGCAGTACTTC
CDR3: CASSVGDSGRAYEQYF

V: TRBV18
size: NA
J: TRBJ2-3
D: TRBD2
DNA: TGTGCCAGCTCTCCGGCAGGGACTAGCGGCACTTATACGCAGTATTTT
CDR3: CASSPAGTSGTYTQYF

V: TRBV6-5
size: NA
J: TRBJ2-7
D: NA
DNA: TGTGCCAGCAGTTTCGAGGGAAGGGTAGAGCAGTACTTC
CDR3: CASSFEGRVEQYF

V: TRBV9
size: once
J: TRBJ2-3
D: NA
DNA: TGTGCCAGCAGCGTCTCATCAAAGGGGGTCAACGGAGATACGCAGTATTTT
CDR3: CASSVSSKGVNGDTQYF

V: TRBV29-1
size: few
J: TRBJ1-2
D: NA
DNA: TGCAGCGTAGACTTCTTTTACCCAGATCGTACGAGGGAGGGGATGAACTATGGCTACACCTTC
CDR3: CSVDFFYPDRTREGMNYGYTF

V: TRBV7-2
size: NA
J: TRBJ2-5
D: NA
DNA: TGTGCCAGCAGCGAAAGGGGGGGAGTGGGAGAGACCCAGTACTTC
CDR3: CASSERGGVGETQYF

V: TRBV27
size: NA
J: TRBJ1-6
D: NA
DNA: TGTGCCAGCAGTTTAGCGCCAGGATATAATTCACCCCTCCACTTT
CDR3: CASSLAPGYNSPLHF

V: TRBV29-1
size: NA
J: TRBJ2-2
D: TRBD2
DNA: TGCAGCGCGGGCGGGAGAACCGGGGAGCTGTTTTTT
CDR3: CSAGGRTGELFF

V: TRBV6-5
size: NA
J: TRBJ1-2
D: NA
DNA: TGTGCCAGCAGTCCCGGGGGGGGGCGCTTCGGGGGCTACACCTTC
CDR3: CASSPGGGRFGGYTF

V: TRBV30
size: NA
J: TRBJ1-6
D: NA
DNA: TGTGGGGGGCAAGCGAGCTCCTATAATTCACCCCTCCACTTT
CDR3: CGGQASSYNSPLHF

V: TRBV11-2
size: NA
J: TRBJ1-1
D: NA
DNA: TGTGCCAGCAGCTTAGATCGGGCCGGGAAAGCTTTCTTT
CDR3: CASSLDRAGKAFF

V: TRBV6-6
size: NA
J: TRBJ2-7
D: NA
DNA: TGTGCCAGCAGTTACTCGGCCCCTGGGAGCGAGCAGTACTTC
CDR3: CASSYSAPGSEQYF

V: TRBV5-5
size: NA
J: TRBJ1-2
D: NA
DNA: TGTGCCAGCAGCCCGGACACACAAAACTATGGCTACACCTTC
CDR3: CASSPDTQNYGYTF